The clone carrying this T cell receptor (beta chain) was seen more than once but under ten times. This sample was included in a study of spatial heterogeneity in lung cancer. In TCRdb, the 5' RACE reads were re-called with MiXCR into one record per CDR3 protein. The sample lists fewer than 60,000 distinct CDR3 sequences, 7.4% occurring once. This CDR3 has 13 residues. CDR1 and CDR2 from the germline V gene are ENHRY and SYGVKD. With 3 bases removed from V and 7 bases from J, the gap between germline ends came to 12 bases. Time point described: blood at routine non-recurrence follow-up after resection. TCRs were sequenced from unsorted whole RNA of tumor, nontumor lung or PBMC.

Sequencing used PBMCs, obtained at follow-up. The sequence came from a female donor with early-stage non-small cell lung cancer. This sequence joins TRBV10-3 and TRBJ1-2; D is possibly TRBD1 (6 bases). The CDR3 reads CAISDRGLGGYTF. For the CDR3, the DNA is TGTGCCATCAGTGACAGGGGTTTGGGTGGCTACACCTTC.